The T cell receptor (beta chain) under discussion was sequenced for a study of cytomegalovirus exposure and HLA in healthy donors. PCR employed 60 Vbeta and 13 Jbeta primers. This table comes from immunoSEQ multiplex PCR, and its TCRdb copy is limited to in-frame clones, with some not included. Of about 220,000 clones in the sample, 82% were seen once. Overall study findings and caveats: TCR association rates varied by HLA locus in a later analysis, with DRB1 highest and HLA-C lowest. Association with HLA alleles at 0.05 false discovery rate was found for roughly 17,000 TCR beta sequences in a later analysis. Some TCR beta chains (approximately 180 of them) were listed as cytomegalovirus-associated. Reports indicate that TCR beta sequences accurately predicted the HLA-A and HLA-B alleles of most subjects.

Points on this clone: Its antigen is unknown.

This CDR3 region has 14 residues. CDR1 LNHNV and CDR2 YYDKDF come from the germline V gene (reference sequence). With 0 bases removed from V and 3 bases from J, the gap between germline ends came to 8 bases. The material sequenced was PBMCs. The chain is built from TRBV15 and TRBJ1-2; no definite D call. The clonotype originates from a middle-aged man in good health and CMV-seropositive. The CDR3 protein is CATSRDSRDYGYTF. The CDR3, as DNA: TGTGCCACCAGCAGAGATAGCCGGGACTATGGCTACACCTTC.